This entry features one T cell receptor (beta chain) sequence. This clone was seen only a few times. What antigen it recognizes has not been identified. Per-base quality was not reported, and no clone a single base away is much larger than it. CDR1 and CDR2 (LNHDA, SQIVND) derive from the germline V gene (reference sequence). The CDR3 numbers 12 residues from cysteine through phenylalanine. Just the 36-base CDR3 DNA is kept, in frame starting at base 1. Deletion took 3 bases off V and 5 bases off J, with a span of 4 bases between the germline ends. Library generation was performed with the immunoSEQ multiplex PCR assay. RNA was extracted from all samples and reverse transcribed into cDNA as template for TCR sequencing. First-strand cDNA was synthesized with SuperScript III using a 2:1 mix of oligo-dT and random hexamers. Amplification bias was assessed with a synthetic immune receptor repertoire, and residual bias was removed computationally. From the authors' description of their analysis: Raw reads were preprocessed for error removal, and CDR3 was defined according to IMGT conventions as running from the conserved cysteine to phenylalanine. Clonality was computed as 1 minus the Shannon entropy, with the entropy normalized by log2 of the number of productive unique TCRs. Whether scalp clones were CD4 or CD8 was inferred by matching scalp TCRbeta sequences against CD4 and CD8 repertoires sorted from blood. TCRdb mirrors the immuneACCESS table, restricted to in-frame sequences. Some clones are absent from its copies; in checked studies, under half trace to an unresolved V gene, and the reason for the others is unknown. The V and J calls and the clone size are those of that table, but D and trimming were determined from the DNA. The sample table contains about 250,000 clones; only one count was recorded for less than 80% of them. Approximately 1.2% of the sample goes to the ten largest clones.

The time point label on this specimen signifies: baseline before oral tofacitinib. From alopecia areata patients, peripheral blood was collected along with lesional scalp punch biopsies. PBMCs were separated by density centrifugation and stained for CD3, CD4 and CD8, after which CD4+ and CD8+ T cells were sorted on a FACSAria. This entry is derived from a study of CD8+ T cells in alopecia areata (dated by TCRdb to about 2018). Study-wide context: Treated patients were enrolled in an open-label pilot trial of oral tofacitinib at 5 to 10 mg twice daily for moderate-to-severe alopecia areata. Patients received tofacitinib for 6 to 18 months and were then followed off drug for 6 months to check for delayed response and recurrence. To study T cell clonal expansion in alopecia areata, the researchers applied high-throughput TCRbeta sequencing to both the C3H/HeJ mouse model and human patients. In humans, TCRbeta sequencing was performed on scalp tissue and on sorted CD4+ and CD8+ peripheral blood T cells from healthy controls and from patients with patchy or totalis/universalis alopecia areata. Biopsies were taken from tofacitinib-treated patients at baseline and again at 4 and 24 weeks into treatment, and several of those patients also had a later scalp biopsy. Clonality in the scalp was compared among normal scalp (n=4), patchy alopecia areata scalp (n=8), and alopecia totalis/universalis scalp (n=8). RNA came from the PAXgene miRNA kit for fixed scalp, the miRNeasy kit for PBMCs, and the RNeasy kit for mouse skin. immunoSEQ multiplex PCR using 35 Vbeta forward primers and 13 Jbeta reverse primers was used to amplify TCRbeta CDR3 regions.

Results the study describes overall, beyond this receptor: Unlike mouse skin, where gammadelta T cells dominate, normal human skin contains resident alphabeta T cells that get sequenced too, which complicates analysis of the scalp TCR repertoire. TCR sequences shared between patients were less clear than in mice, possibly partly because of HLA diversity in the patient population. Lesional scalp, especially in alopecia totalis/universalis, showed higher clonality and more expanded CD8+ clones than normal scalp, suggesting antigenic drive.

The rearrangement combines TRBV19 with TRBJ2-2, with the D gene call left open. The sequence was obtained from a human donor with alopecia areata. Source: CD4+ T cells sorted from blood, taken at week 0. The nucleotides read TGTGCCAGTAGTATGGGGACCGGGGAGCTGTTTTTT. Its coded protein is CASSMGTGELFF.